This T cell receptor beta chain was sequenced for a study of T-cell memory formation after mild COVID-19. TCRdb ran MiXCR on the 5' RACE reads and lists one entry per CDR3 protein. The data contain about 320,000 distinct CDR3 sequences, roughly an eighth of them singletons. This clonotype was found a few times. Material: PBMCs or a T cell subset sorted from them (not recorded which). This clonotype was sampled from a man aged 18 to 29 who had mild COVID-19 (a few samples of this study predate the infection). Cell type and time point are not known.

CDR3 DNA sequence: TGCGCCAGCAGCTTGGAGGTGCCGGGACAGGGTAACACTGAAGCTTTCTTT. Its translation is CASSLEVPGQGNTEAFF. The chain couples TRBV5-1 to TRBJ1-1, with 9 bases that match TRBD1. There are 17 residues in the CDR3. Germline V gene sequence: CDR1 SGHRS, CDR2 YFSETQ. V lost 0 bases to trimming and J lost 2 bases; unmatched junction nucleotides: 8.